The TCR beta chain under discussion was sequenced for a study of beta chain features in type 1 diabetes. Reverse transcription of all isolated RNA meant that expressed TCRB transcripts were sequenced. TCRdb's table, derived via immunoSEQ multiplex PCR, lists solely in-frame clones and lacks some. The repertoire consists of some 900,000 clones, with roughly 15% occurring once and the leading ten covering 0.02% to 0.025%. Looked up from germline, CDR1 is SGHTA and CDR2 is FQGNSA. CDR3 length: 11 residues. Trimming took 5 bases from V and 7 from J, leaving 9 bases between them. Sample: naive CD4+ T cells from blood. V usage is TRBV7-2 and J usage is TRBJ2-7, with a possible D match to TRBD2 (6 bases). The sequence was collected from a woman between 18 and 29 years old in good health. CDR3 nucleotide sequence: TGTGCCAGCAGCCCTAGCGCGGAGCAGTACTTC. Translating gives CASSPSAEQYF.